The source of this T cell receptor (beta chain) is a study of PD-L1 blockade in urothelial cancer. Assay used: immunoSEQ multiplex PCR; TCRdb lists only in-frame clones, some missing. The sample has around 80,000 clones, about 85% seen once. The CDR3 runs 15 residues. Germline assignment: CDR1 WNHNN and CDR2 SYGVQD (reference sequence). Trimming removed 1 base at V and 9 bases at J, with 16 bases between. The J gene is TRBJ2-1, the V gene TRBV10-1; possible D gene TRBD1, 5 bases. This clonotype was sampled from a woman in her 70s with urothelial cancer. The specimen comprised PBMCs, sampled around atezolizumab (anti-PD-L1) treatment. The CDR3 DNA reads TGCGCCAGCAGTGAGTTGGAATCAGGGTTTGGTGAGCAGTTCTTC. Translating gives CASSELESGFGEQFF.